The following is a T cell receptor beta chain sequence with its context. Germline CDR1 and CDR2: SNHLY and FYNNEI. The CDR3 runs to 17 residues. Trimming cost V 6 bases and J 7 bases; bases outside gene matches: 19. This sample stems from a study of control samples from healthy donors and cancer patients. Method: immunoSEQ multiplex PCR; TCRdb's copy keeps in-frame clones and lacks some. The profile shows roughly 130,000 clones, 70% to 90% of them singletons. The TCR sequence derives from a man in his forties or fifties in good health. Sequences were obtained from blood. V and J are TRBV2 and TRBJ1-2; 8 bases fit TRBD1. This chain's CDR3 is CASRQGGTGFKGSGYTF. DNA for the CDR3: TGTGCCAGCAGACAAGGGGGGACAGGCTTCAAGGGTAGTGGCTACACCTTC.